Reported below is one TCR beta chain. Its matching antigen is unknown. The data originate from a study of graft-versus-host responses after intestinal transplantation. Across the study: Transplants were multivisceral, liver-intestinal, or isolated intestinal. For around 3 years after anti-thymocyte globulin induction, all recipients took tacrolimus and steroids.

Study conclusions and caveats: Peak levels of circulating GvH clones tracked with early post-transplant HvG declines.

Germline V gives CDR1 LNHDA, CDR2 SQIVND (reference sequence). This CDR3 spans 13 amino acids. V shed 4 bases and J 3 bases; nucleotides not matched to a gene: 2. TCRdb keeps only in-frame clones here, not all; method: immunoSEQ multiplex PCR. The table shows approximately 99,000 clones, with about 90% occurring only once. The sequencing here drew on unstimulated CD8+ T cells sorted from spleen or lymph node cells, taken before transplant. The chain couples TRBV19 to TRBJ1-1; 7 bases agree with TRBD1. The origin of this receptor is a human donor who was the organ donor for an intestinal transplant. The CDR3 DNA reads as TGTGCCAGTAGTAAGACAGGGTACACTGAAGCTTTCTTT. This translates into CASSKTGYTEAFF.